This T cell receptor beta chain is drawn from a study of low-dose radiotherapy and immunotherapy resistance in tumors. Background on the study: Aspirin was taken orally by patients at 300 mg daily for four cycles from cycle 1 day 1.

The time point denotes: before trial treatment. In the RACIN dose-escalation trial, donors got nivolumab plus ipilimumab with aspirin, cyclophosphamide and radiotherapy. Priming of first-strand cDNA relied on TRAV- and TRBV-specific primers (covering alpha and beta chains). The authors amplified TCRs for around 20 PCR cycles with a constant-region primer and a V-primer adapter. TCRdb reprocessed the reads via MiXCR and lists one record per CDR3 protein. This table holds 75,000 to 95,000 distinct CDR3 sequences, just under 9.5% found once. The CDR3 is made up of 15 amino acids. Trimming removed 0 bases from V and 4 bases from J, with 10 bases in between. The germline gives CDR1 LGHNA, CDR2 YNFKEQ. This clonotype has a count of ten or more.

The rearrangement joins TRBV4-2 to TRBJ2-1; D is possibly TRBD2 (5 bases). The sequences come from PBMCs, collected before treatment. This receptor was obtained from a male donor with prostate cancer. The CDR3 is CASSQDAADYNEQFF. In DNA form, the CDR3 reads TGTGCCAGCAGCCAAGATGCAGCGGATTACAATGAGCAGTTCTTC.